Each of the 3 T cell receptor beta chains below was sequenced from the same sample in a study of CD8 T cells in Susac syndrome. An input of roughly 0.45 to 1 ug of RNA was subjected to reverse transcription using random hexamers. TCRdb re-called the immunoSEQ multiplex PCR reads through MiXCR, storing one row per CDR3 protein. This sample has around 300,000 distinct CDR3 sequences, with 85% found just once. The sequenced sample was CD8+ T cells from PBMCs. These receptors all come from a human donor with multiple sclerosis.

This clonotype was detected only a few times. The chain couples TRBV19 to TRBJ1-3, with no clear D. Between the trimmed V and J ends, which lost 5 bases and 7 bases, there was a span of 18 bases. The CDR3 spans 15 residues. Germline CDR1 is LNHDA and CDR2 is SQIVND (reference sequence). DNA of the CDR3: TGTGCCAGTAGTGGAGGACCGCTCTCTTGGAACACCATATATTTT. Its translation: CASSGGPLSWNTIYF.

The CDR3, as DNA: TGTGCCAGCACCCCGTACGGGAATCTTTGGACTGAAGCTTTCTTT. This gives the protein CASTPYGNLWTEAFF. The genes are TRBV7-9 and TRBJ1-1; unclear D gene. Germline CDR1 SEHNR, CDR2 FQNEAQ (reference sequence). This CDR3 contains 15 residues. The ends were cut back, 7 bases at V and 5 bases at J, with 20 bases in the middle. Full variable domain (outside the CDR3, taken from reference TRBV7-9 and TRBJ1-1): DTGVSQNPRHKITKRGQNVTFRCDPISEHNRLYWYRQTLGQGPEFLTYFQNEAQLEKSRLLSDRFSAERPKGSFSTLEIQRTEQGDSAMYLCASTPYGNLWTEAFFGQGTRLTVV.

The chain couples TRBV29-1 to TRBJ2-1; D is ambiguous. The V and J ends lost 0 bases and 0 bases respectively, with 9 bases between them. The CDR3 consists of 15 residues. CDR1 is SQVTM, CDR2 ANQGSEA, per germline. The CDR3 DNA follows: TGCAGCGTTGAAGACGACTTTAGCTCCTACAATGAGCAGTTCTTC. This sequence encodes CSVEDDFSSYNEQFF.